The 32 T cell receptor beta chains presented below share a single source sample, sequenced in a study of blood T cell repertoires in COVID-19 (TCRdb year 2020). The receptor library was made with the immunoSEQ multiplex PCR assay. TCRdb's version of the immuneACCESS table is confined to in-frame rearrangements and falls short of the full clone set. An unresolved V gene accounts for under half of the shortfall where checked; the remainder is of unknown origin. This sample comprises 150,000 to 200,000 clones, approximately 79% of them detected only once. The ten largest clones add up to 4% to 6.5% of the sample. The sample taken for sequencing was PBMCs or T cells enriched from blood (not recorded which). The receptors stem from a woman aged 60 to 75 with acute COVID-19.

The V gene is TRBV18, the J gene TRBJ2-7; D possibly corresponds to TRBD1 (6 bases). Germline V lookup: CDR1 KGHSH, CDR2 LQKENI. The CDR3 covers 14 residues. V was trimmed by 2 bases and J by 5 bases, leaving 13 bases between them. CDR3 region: CASSPVGASNEQYF. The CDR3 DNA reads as TGTGCCAGCTCACCAGTGGGGGCGAGCAACGAGCAGTACTTC.

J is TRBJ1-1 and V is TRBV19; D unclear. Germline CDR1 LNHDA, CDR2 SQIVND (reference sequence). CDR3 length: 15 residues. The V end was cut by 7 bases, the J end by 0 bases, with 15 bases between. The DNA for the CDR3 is TGTGCCAGTAAATGGGCCGGCCAGTTGAACACTGAAGCTTTCTTT. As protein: CASKWAGQLNTEAFF.

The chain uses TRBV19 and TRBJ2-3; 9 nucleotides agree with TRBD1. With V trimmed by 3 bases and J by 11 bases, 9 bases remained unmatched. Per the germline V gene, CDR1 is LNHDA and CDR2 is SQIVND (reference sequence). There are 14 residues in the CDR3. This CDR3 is CASSIGQGLTKQYF. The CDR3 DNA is TGTGCCAGTAGTATCGGACAGGGGTTGACTAAGCAGTATTTT.

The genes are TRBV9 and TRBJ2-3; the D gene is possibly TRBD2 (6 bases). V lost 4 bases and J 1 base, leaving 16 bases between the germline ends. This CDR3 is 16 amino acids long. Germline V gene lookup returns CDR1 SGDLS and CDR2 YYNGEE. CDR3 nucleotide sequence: TGTGCCAGCAGCCCCTGGGTTAGCGGAGGCACAGATACGCAGTATTTT. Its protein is CASSPWVSGGTDTQYF.

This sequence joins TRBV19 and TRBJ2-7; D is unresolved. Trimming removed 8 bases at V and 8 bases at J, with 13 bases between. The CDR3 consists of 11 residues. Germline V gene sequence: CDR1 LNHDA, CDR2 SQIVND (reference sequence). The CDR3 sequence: CASSSDRQQYF. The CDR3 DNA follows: TGTGCCAGTTCGAGCGATAGGCAGCAGTACTTC.

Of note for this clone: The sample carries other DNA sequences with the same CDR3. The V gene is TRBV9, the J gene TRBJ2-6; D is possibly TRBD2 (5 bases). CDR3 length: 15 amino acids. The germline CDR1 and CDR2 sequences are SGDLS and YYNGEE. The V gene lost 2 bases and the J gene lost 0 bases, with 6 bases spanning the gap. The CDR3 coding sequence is TGTGCCAGCAGCGTGAGCGGCTCTGGGGCCAACGTCCTGACTTTC. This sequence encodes CASSVSGSGANVLTF. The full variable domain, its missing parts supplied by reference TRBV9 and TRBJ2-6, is DSGVTQTPKHLITATGQRVTLRCSPRSGDLSVYWYQQSLDQGLQFLIQYYNGEERAKGNILERFSAQQFPDLHSELNLSSLELGDSALYFCASSVSGSGANVLTFGAGSRLTVL.

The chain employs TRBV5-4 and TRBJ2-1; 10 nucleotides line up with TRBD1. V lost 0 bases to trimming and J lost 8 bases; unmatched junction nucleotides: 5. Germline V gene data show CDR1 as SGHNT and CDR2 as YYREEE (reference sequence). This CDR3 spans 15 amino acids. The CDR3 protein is CASSLVPGQGDEQFF. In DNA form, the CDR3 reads TGTGCCAGCAGCTTGGTCCCAGGACAGGGGGATGAGCAGTTCTTC.

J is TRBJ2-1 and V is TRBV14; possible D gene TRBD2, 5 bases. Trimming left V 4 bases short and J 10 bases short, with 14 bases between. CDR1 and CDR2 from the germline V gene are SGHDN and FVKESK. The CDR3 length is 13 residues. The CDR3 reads CASSPRVALEQFF. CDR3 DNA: TGTGCCAGCAGCCCCCGAGTAGCGTTGGAGCAGTTCTTC. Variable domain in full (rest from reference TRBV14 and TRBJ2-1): EAGVTQFPSHSVIEKGQTVTLRCDPISGHDNLYWYRRVMGKEIKFLLHFVKESKQDESGMPNNRFLAERTGGTYSTLKVQPAELEDSGVYFCASSPRVALEQFFGPGTRLTVL.

The CDR3 sequence is CASSPLWGPYEQYF. The DNA of the CDR3 is TGTGCCAGCAGCCCCCTTTGGGGCCCCTACGAGCAGTACTTC. The rearrangement joins TRBV11-3 to TRBJ2-7; TRBD1 might be the D (5 bases). This CDR3 spans 14 amino acids. The germline CDR1 and CDR2 sequences are SGHNT and YENEEA. V was clipped by 5 bases and J by 2 bases, with 13 bases between them.

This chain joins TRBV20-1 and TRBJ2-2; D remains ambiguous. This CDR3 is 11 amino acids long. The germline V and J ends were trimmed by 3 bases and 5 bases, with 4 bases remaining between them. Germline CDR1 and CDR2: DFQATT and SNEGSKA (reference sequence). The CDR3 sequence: CSASPTGELFF. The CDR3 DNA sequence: TGCAGTGCTAGCCCAACCGGGGAGCTGTTTTTT.

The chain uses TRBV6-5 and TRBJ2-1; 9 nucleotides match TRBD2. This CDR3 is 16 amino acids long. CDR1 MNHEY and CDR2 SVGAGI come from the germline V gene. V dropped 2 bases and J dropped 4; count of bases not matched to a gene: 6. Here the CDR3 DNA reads TGTGCCAGCAGTTACGGTTCGACTAGCGGATACAATGAGCAGTTCTTC. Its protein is CASSYGSTSGYNEQFF.

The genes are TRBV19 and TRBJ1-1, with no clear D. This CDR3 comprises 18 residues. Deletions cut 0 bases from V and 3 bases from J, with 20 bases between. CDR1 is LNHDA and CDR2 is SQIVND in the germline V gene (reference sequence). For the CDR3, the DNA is TGTGCCAGTAGTATAGATCGACGTAGCGGTGGGCACCACACTGAAGCTTTCTTT. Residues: CASSIDRRSGGHHTEAFF.

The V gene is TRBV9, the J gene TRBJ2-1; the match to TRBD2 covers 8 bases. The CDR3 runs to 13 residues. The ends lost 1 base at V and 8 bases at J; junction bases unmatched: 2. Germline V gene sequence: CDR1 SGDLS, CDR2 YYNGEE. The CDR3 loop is CASSVLTSDEQFF. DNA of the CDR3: TGTGCCAGCAGCGTACTGACTAGCGATGAGCAGTTCTTC.

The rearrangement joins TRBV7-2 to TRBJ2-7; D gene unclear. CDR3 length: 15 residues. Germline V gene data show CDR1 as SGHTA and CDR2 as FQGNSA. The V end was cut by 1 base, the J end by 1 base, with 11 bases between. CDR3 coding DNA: TGTGCCAGCAGCTTAGAAAGCGCCGGGTCCTACGAGCAGTACGTC. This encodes CASSLESAGSYEQYV.

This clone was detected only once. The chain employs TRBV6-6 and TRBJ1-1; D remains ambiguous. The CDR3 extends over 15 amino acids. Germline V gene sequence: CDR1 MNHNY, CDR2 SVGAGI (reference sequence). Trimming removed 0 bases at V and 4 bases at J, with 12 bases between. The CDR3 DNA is TGTGCCAGCAGTTACTCGGCTTGGGGAGGCACTGAAGCTTTCTTT. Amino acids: CASSYSAWGGTEAFF.

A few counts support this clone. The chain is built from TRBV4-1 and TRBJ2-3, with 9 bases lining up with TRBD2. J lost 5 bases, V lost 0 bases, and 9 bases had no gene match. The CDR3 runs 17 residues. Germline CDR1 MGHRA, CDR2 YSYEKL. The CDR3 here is CASSQDGAGGLRDTQYF. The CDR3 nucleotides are TGCGCCAGCAGCCAAGATGGGGCGGGGGGGCTTAGAGATACGCAGTATTTT.

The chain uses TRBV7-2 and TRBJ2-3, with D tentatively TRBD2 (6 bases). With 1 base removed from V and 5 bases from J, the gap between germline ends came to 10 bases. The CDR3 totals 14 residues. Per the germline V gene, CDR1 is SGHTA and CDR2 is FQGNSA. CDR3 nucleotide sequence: TGTGCCAGCAGCTTAGGGACTACGGGAGATACGCAGTATTTT. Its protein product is CASSLGTTGDTQYF.

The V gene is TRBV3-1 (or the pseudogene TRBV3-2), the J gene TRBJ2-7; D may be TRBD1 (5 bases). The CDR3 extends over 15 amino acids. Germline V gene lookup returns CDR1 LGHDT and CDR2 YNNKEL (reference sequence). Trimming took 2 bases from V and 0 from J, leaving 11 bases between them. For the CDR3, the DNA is TGTGCCAGCAGCCAAAGGGGCCCTAGCTCCTACGAGCAGTACGTC. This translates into CASSQRGPSSYEQYV.

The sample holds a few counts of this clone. The CDR3 nucleotides are TGCGCCAGCAGTGAGGTACTAGTTGAGACCCAGTACTTC. Translation gives CASSEVLVETQYF. The chain combines TRBV10-2 with TRBJ2-5; perhaps TRBD2 as D (5 bases). V was pared by 2 bases and J by 5 bases, with 9 bases between. Germline V gives CDR1 WSHSY, CDR2 SAAADI. The CDR3 runs 13 residues.

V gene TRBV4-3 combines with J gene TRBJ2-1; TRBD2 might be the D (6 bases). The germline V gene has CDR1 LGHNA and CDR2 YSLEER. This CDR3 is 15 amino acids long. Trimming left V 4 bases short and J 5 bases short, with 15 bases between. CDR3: CASSRGEATHNEQFF. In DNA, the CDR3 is TGCGCCAGCAGCCGTGGGGAGGCGACTCACAATGAGCAGTTCTTC.

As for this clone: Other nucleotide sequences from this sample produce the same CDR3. The CDR3 region has the DNA TGTGCCAGTAGTCCGCGCGAGGGAGAGACCCAGTACTTC. Protein: CASSPREGETQYF. This chain connects TRBV19 to TRBJ2-5; weak D call: TRBD2 (5 bases). Per the germline V gene, CDR1 is LNHDA and CDR2 is SQIVND (reference sequence). The CDR3 extends over 13 amino acids. Deletions cut 5 bases from V and 4 bases from J, with 11 bases between.

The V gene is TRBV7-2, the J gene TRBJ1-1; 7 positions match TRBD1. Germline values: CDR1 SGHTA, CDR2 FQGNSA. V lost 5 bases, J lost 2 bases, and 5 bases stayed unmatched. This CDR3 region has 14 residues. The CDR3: CASSPGQVNTEAFF. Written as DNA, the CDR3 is TGTGCCAGCAGCCCTGGACAGGTAAACACTGAAGCTTTCTTT.

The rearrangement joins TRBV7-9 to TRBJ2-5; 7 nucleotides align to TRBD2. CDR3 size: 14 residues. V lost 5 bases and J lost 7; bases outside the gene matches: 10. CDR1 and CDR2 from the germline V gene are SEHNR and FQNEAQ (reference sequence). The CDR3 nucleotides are TGTGCCAGCAGCCCCCTAGCGGCCCGTGGGACCCAGTACTTC. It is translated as CASSPLAARGTQYF. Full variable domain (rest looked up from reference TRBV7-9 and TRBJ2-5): DTGVSQNPRHKITKRGQNVTFRCDPISEHNRLYWYRQTLGQGPEFLTYFQNEAQLEKSRLLSDRFSAERPKGSFSTLEIQRTEQGDSAMYLCASSPLAARGTQYFGPGTRLLVL.

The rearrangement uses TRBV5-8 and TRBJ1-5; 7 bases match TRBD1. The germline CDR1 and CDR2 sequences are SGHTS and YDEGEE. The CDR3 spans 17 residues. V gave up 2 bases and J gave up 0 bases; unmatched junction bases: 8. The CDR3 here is CASSLNRGSGSNQPQHF. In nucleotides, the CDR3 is TGTGCCAGCAGCTTAAACAGGGGCTCGGGTAGCAATCAGCCCCAGCATTTT.

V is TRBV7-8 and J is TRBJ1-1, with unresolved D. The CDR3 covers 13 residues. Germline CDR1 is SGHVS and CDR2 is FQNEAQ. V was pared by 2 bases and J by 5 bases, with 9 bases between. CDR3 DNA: TGTGCCAGCAGCTTATACGGAGGAACTGAAGCTTTCTTT. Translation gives CASSLYGGTEAFF.

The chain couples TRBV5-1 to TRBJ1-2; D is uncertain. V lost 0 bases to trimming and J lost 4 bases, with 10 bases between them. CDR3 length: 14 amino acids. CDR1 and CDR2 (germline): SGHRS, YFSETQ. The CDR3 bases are TGCGCCAGCAGCTTGGCCGAAGGAGGCTATGGCTACACCTTC. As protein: CASSLAEGGYGYTF.

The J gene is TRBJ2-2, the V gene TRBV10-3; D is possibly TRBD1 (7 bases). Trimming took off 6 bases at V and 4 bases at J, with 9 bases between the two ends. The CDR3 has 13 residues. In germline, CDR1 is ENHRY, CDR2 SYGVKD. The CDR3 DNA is TGTGCCATCAGGCAGGGGGGCACCGGGGAGCTGTTTTTT. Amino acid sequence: CAIRQGGTGELFF.

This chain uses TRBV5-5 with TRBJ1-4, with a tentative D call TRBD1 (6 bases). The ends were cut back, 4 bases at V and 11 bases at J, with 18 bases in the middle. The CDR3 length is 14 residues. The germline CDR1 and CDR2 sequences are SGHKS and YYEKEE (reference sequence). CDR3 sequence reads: CASSPTGSDPKLFF. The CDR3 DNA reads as TGTGCCAGCAGCCCCACAGGGTCTGACCCCAAACTGTTTTTT.

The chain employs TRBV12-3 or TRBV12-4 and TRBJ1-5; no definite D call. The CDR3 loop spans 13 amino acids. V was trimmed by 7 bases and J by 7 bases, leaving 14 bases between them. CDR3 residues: CASTLDQYQPQHF. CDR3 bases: TGTGCCAGCACCCTAGACCAGTACCAGCCCCAGCATTTT.

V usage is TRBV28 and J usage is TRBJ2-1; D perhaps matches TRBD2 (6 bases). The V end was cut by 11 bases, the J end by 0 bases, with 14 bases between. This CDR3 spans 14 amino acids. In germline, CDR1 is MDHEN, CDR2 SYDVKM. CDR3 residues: CAARIGSSYNEQFF. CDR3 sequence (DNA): TGTGCCGCACGGATCGGGAGCTCCTACAATGAGCAGTTCTTC.

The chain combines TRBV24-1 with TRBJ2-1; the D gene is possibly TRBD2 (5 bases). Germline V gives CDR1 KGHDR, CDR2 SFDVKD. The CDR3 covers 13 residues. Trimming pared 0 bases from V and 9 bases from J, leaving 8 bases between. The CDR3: CATSDLGLTEQFF. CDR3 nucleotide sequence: TGTGCCACCAGTGATTTGGGACTGACTGAGCAGTTCTTC.

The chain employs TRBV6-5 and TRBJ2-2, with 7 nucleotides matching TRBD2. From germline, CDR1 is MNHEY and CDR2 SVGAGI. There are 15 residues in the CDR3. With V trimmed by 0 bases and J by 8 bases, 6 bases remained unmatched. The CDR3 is CASSYSSSGEGELFF. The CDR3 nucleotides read TGTGCCAGCAGTTACTCGTCTAGCGGCGAAGGGGAGCTGTTTTTT.